The clone carrying this T cell receptor beta chain was found a few times. Its target is unknown. Between the trimmed V and J ends, which lost 7 bases and 7 bases, there was a span of 14 bases. Germline CDR1 and CDR2: SGHDT and YYEEEE. This CDR3 comprises 12 residues. Each CDR3 protein gets one entry after TCRdb re-called the reads with MiXCR. The data hold nearly 550,000 distinct CDR3 sequences, with 16% observed a single time. The entry originates in a study of T cell repertoires in cytomegalovirus infection. Study as a whole: Public TCR beta signature analysis indicated the presence of both CMV infection and matching HLA type. Overall study results and limits: In two of eight donors, the top clonotype was HLA-C-restricted CMV-specific. Cumulative frequency of public TCR beta families picked out carriers of CMV plus the relevant HLA.

The receptor was derived from a human donor in good health (CMV status not recorded). Some clones in this sample may be carry-over from other donors' samples. J is TRBJ1-2 and V is TRBV5-6, with D possibly TRBD1 on 6 matching bases. The material sequenced was CD8+ T cells from PBMCs. Written as DNA, the CDR3 is TGTGCCAGCCAACAGGGTCGGGCTGGCTACACCTTC. Translated, it gives CASQQGRAGYTF.